A single sample gave rise to the 6 T cell receptor beta chains below, sequenced in a study of blood T cell repertoires in COVID-19. TCRdb's copy holds only in-frame clones and misses some; the assay was immunoSEQ multiplex PCR. The sample holds tens of thousands of clones, about four fifths seen once. The specimen sequenced was peripheral blood. The receptors were sampled from a man aged 50 to 59 with active or convalescent COVID-19.

This clone was detected only a few times. The chain couples TRBV6-5 to TRBJ1-1; TRBD1 matches at 9 bases. CDR1 is MNHEY and CDR2 is SVGAGI in the germline V gene. Germline trimming cut 5 bases from V and 1 base from J; bases unmatched to any gene: 5. This CDR3 spans 15 amino acids. The CDR3 DNA sequence: TGTGCCAGCAGTCACCGACAGGGGGGGAACACTGAAGCTTTCTTT. Translated: CASSHRQGGNTEAFF.

This clone has a handful of counts. This chain links TRBV2 with TRBJ2-7; weak D call: TRBD2 (5 bases). Germline values: CDR1 SNHLY, CDR2 FYNNEI. Between the trimmed V and J ends, which lost 4 bases and 2 bases, there was a span of 9 bases. The CDR3 length is 13 residues. CDR3 coding DNA: TGTGCCAGCAGTGTGGGGAGAGCCTACGAGCAGTACTTC. Protein product: CASSVGRAYEQYF.

The CDR3 nucleotides read TGCGCCAGCAGTCAATCGACCGGACAGGGGACGTACGAGCAGTACGTC. Protein sequence: CASSQSTGQGTYEQYV. The genes are TRBV23-1 and TRBJ2-7; TRBD1 aligns across 9 bases. TRBV23-1 is flagged as an ORF with uncertain function. Losses at the gene ends were 0 bases for V and 4 bases for J; bases not matched to a gene: 7. This CDR3 comprises 16 residues.

The chain couples TRBV6-1 to TRBJ2-3; weak D call: TRBD1 (6 bases). This CDR3 has 15 residues. Deletions cut 1 base from V and 1 base from J, with 9 bases between. Germline lookup yields CDR1 MNHNS and CDR2 SASEGT. The CDR3: CASSEESGGTDTQYF. The CDR3, as DNA: TGTGCCAGCAGTGAAGAGTCAGGGGGCACAGATACGCAGTATTTT.

V is TRBV7-9 and J is TRBJ1-1; D perhaps matches TRBD1 (6 bases). CDR1 and CDR2 (germline): SEHNR, FQNEAQ (reference sequence). Trimming shortened V by 5 bases and J by 8 bases, and 18 bases separated the two germline ends. The CDR3 is made up of 14 amino acids. The CDR3 DNA sequence: TGTGCCAGCAGCGAATACAGCGCAGGGACAGAAGCTTTCTTT. This sequence encodes CASSEYSAGTEAFF.

The CDR3 here is CSVCPGRTDTQYF. In nucleotides, the CDR3 is TGCAGCGTTTGTCCAGGTAGGACAGATACGCAGTATTTT. The V gene is TRBV29-1, the J gene TRBJ2-3; no clear D gene. This CDR3 contains 13 residues. Germline V gene sequence: CDR1 SQVTM, CDR2 ANQGSEA. V was trimmed by 5 bases and J by 3 bases, leaving 12 bases between them.